These 28 T cell receptor beta chains share one sample of origin, sequenced in a study of neurological immune-mediated disorders. TCRdb independently ran MiXCR on the 5' RACE reads; one entry per CDR3 protein. The profile shows approximately 65,000 distinct CDR3 sequences, roughly 4% of them singletons. Sample: PBMCs. The receptors were sampled from a man aged 50 or older with multiple sclerosis.

This clonotype was seen a handful of times. The V gene is TRBV20-1, the J gene TRBJ2-2; D tentatively reads TRBD1 or TRBD2 (5 bases each). Trimming took off 0 bases at V and 7 bases at J, with 12 bases between the two ends. The germline V gene encodes CDR1 DFQATT and CDR2 SNEGSKA (reference sequence). The CDR3 extends over 14 amino acids. The CDR3 sequence: CSAREGRPIGELFF. The CDR3 nucleotides read TGCAGTGCTAGAGAGGGACGCCCGATCGGGGAGCTGTTTTTT.

This clonotype was picked up many times. The J gene is TRBJ2-3, the V gene TRBV10-3; 10 bases line up with TRBD1. J lost 3 bases, V lost 9 bases, and 9 bases had no gene match. CDR1 ENHRY and CDR2 SYGVKD come from the germline V gene. The CDR3 spans 15 residues. This chain's CDR3 is CAILAGTGETDTQYF. The CDR3 bases are TGTGCCATTCTCGCCGGGACAGGGGAAACAGATACGCAGTATTTT.

In this sample, this clonotype turned up many times. The chain recombines TRBV7-6 with TRBJ2-1, with D uncertain. V lost 2 bases to trimming and J lost 0 bases, with 8 bases between them. CDR1 and CDR2 from the germline V gene are SGHVS and FNYEAQ. This CDR3 spans 15 amino acids. DNA for the CDR3: TGTGCCAGCAGCTTACGGCTCAGCTCCTACAATGAGCAGTTCTTC. Protein: CASSLRLSSYNEQFF.

In its sample, this clonotype was seen many times. This chain uses TRBV20-1 with TRBJ2-5; 12 bases are a match to TRBD2. V dropped 4 bases and J dropped 3; count of bases not matched to a gene: 6. The CDR3 length is 15 residues. The V gene's germline CDR1 is DFQATT and CDR2 SNEGSKA (reference sequence). The CDR3 region has the DNA TGCAGTGCTAAACTAGCGGGGGGACCAAAAGAGACCCAGTACTTC. Amino acids: CSAKLAGGPKETQYF.

V and J are TRBV6-1 and TRBJ2-7; the D is unclear. V gave up 8 bases and J gave up 2 bases, with 10 bases separating them. The CDR3 has 12 amino acids. CDR1 is MNHNS, CDR2 SASEGT, per germline. DNA of the CDR3: TGTGCCAGCGGCGACGGACCCTACGAGCAGTACTTC. Its protein is CASGDGPYEQYF.

The V call is TRBV20-1, the J call TRBJ1-2, with D possibly TRBD1 on 5 matching bases. Germline-derived CDR1 and CDR2 are DFQATT and SNEGSKA (reference sequence). The CDR3 runs 13 residues. Trimming stripped 5 bases from V and 4 bases from J, with 14 bases between. CDR3 sequence: CSASGTEVYGYTF. The CDR3 DNA reads TGCAGTGCTTCCGGGACGGAGGTCTATGGCTACACCTTC.

Many counts were recorded for this clonotype. The V gene is TRBV24-1, the J gene TRBJ1-5; possibly TRBD1 for D (6 bases). Trimming pared 4 bases from V and 2 bases from J, leaving 11 bases between. The CDR3 has 15 residues. Germline V gene sequence: CDR1 KGHDR, CDR2 SFDVKD. CDR3: CATSDPRTGNQPQHF. In nucleotides, the CDR3 is TGTGCCACCAGTGACCCCCGGACAGGCAATCAGCCCCAGCATTTT.

This clonotype was counted between two and nine times. A much larger clone lies one base from this, so it may be a read error. The chain recombines TRBV7-2 with TRBJ1-1; D uncertain. The length of the CDR3 is 13 residues. V was cut by 1 base and J by 2 bases, with 5 bases left in between. CDR1 is SGHTA, CDR2 FQGNSA, per germline. CDR3: CASSLVINTEAFF. In DNA form, the CDR3 reads TGTGCCAGCAGCTTAGTGATAAACACTGAAGCTTTCTTT.

This clonotype was counted at least ten times. This sequence joins TRBV5-6 and TRBJ2-3; D is ambiguous. The CDR3 sequence is 16 residues long. V was cut by 0 bases and J by 1 base, with 12 bases left in between. CDR1 SGHDT and CDR2 YYEEEE come from the germline V gene. The CDR3 sequence: CASSLGLVRGTDTQYF. Here the CDR3 DNA reads TGTGCCAGCAGCTTGGGGCTAGTGCGCGGCACAGATACGCAGTATTTT.

There are many counts of this clonotype. The rearrangement links TRBV20-1 to TRBJ1-1; weak D call: TRBD1 (5 bases). The CDR3 is 15 amino acids. CDR1 is DFQATT, CDR2 SNEGSKA, per germline (reference sequence). V was cut by 1 base and J by 4 bases, with 16 bases left in between. This CDR3 reads CSARGSQGRGTEAFF. In DNA form, the CDR3 reads TGCAGTGCTAGAGGATCCCAGGGCCGGGGCACTGAAGCTTTCTTT.

The J gene is TRBJ2-3, the V gene TRBV4-1; 9 positions agree with TRBD2. Germline lookup yields CDR1 MGHRA and CDR2 YSYEKL. The V gene end was trimmed by 2 bases and the J gene end by 14 bases; junction bases not matched to a gene: 8. This CDR3 is built from 13 residues. The CDR3 region is CASSQSIAGVMYF. DNA of the CDR3: TGCGCCAGCAGCCAAAGCATAGCGGGGGTTATGTATTTT.

Ten or more counts support this clonotype. V is TRBV6-6 and J is TRBJ2-3; 14 bases are shared with TRBD2. The CDR3 loop spans 19 amino acids. Germline loops: CDR1 MNHNY, CDR2 SVGAGI (reference sequence). The V gene end was trimmed by 2 bases and the J gene end by 5 bases; junction bases not matched to a gene: 12. The CDR3 sequence: CASSYQNRGLAGGKDTQYF. As DNA, the CDR3 is TGTGCCAGCAGTTACCAGAACAGAGGACTAGCGGGGGGTAAAGATACGCAGTATTTT.

This clonotype showed up many times. The J gene is TRBJ2-5, the V gene TRBV10-3; tentative D call: TRBD1 (5 bases). There are 12 residues in the CDR3. Germline values: CDR1 ENHRY, CDR2 SYGVKD. Trimming stripped 4 bases from V and 5 bases from J, with 8 bases between. CDR3 sequence: CAISAKGETQYF. Here the CDR3 DNA reads TGTGCCATCAGTGCTAAGGGGGAGACCCAGTACTTC.

This clonotype has a count of ten or more. The genes are TRBV5-6 and TRBJ2-7, with TRBD2 matching 7 bases. J was trimmed by 6 bases and V by 0 bases; bases with no gene match: 3. Germline-derived CDR1 and CDR2 are SGHDT and YYEEEE. The CDR3 extends over 13 amino acids. The DNA for the CDR3 is TGTGCCAGCAGCTTGGTAGGCGGGGGCGAGCAGTACGTC. Translation: CASSLVGGGEQYV.

This clonotype was observed at least ten times. J is TRBJ2-3 and V is TRBV5-1; TRBD2 agrees at 11 bases. The germline V gene has CDR1 SGHRS and CDR2 YFSETQ. V lost 3 bases, J lost 1 base, and 1 base stayed unmatched. The CDR3 is 15 amino acids. In nucleotides, the CDR3 is TGCGCCAGCAGCTCGGGACTAGCGGGCACAGATACGCAGTATTTT. This translates into CASSSGLAGTDTQYF.

This clonotype was observed many times. The genes are TRBV12-3 or TRBV12-4 and TRBJ1-1; D gene ambiguous. CDR3 length: 11 amino acids. The V end lost 5 bases, the J end lost 3 bases, and 4 bases lay between the germline ends. In DNA, the CDR3 is TGTGCCAGCAGTGCTTACACTGAAGCTTTCTTT. Its protein is CASSAYTEAFF.

The V gene is TRBV6-1, the J gene TRBJ2-1, with 7 bases aligning to TRBD1. Germline values: CDR1 MNHNS, CDR2 SASEGT. This CDR3 region has 15 residues. V gave up 6 bases and J gave up 0 bases; unmatched junction bases: 5. CDR3 nucleotide sequence: TGTGCCAGCAGCTCAGACAGGGACTCCTACAATGAGCAGTTCTTC. It yields the protein CASSSDRDSYNEQFF.

In this sample, this clonotype turned up a few times. CDR3 bases: TGTGCCAGCAGGGCGGGACTAGCGGGGGGCCAACAAGAGACCCAGTACTTC. Its protein is CASRAGLAGGQQETQYF. The rearrangement joins TRBV6-2 or TRBV6-3 to TRBJ2-5; TRBD2 matches 15 bases. Germline lookup yields CDR1 MNHEY and CDR2 SVGEGT. This CDR3 spans 17 amino acids. V gave up 6 bases and J gave up 2 bases; unmatched junction bases: 7.

This clonotype has at least ten counts. This chain links TRBV15 with TRBJ2-6; D is unresolved. This CDR3 region has 15 residues. CDR1 and CDR2 from the germline V gene are LNHNV and YYDKDF (reference sequence). The V end lost 5 bases, the J end lost 0 bases, and 8 bases lay between the germline ends. The CDR3 reads CATSARLSGANVLTF. Here the CDR3 DNA reads TGTGCCACCAGCGCCCGACTCTCTGGGGCCAACGTCCTGACTTTC.

This clonotype was detected ten times or more. This chain links TRBV7-9 with TRBJ1-1; TRBD1 might be the D (5 bases). Per germline, CDR1 SEHNR and CDR2 FQNEAQ (reference sequence). This CDR3 contains 15 residues. V dropped 5 bases and J dropped 0 bases, with 13 bases sitting between them. CDR3 DNA: TGTGCCAGCAGCGTCTCGGTAGGGGTGAACACTGAAGCTTTCTTT. It specifies CASSVSVGVNTEAFF.

This clonotype has a count of ten or more. At one end the junction does not follow the germline gene, possibly because of a read error. The chain combines TRBV6-5 with TRBJ2-2, with D perhaps TRBD1 (6 bases). CDR1 is MNHEY, CDR2 SVGAGI, per germline. CDR3 length: 14 residues. In DNA, the CDR3 is TGTGCCAGCAGTTACCAGGGGACCACCCGGGAGCTGTTTTTT. Protein sequence: CASSYQGTTRELFF.

This clonotype was seen ten or more times. J is TRBJ2-5 and V is TRBV5-1; 8 bases are shared with TRBD1. The V gene's germline CDR1 is SGHRS and CDR2 YFSETQ. The CDR3 is made up of 15 amino acids. The V gene end was trimmed by 2 bases and the J gene end by 3 bases; junction bases not matched to a gene: 6. This CDR3 is CASSFGQGPKETQYF. Here the CDR3 DNA reads TGCGCCAGCAGCTTCGGACAGGGACCAAAAGAGACCCAGTACTTC.

This clonotype was picked up many times. V is TRBV4-3 and J is TRBJ2-2; tentatively, D is TRBD1 (6 bases). Germline loops: CDR1 LGHNA, CDR2 YSLEER. V was cut by 3 bases and J by 0 bases, with 8 bases left in between. The CDR3 totals 15 residues. The CDR3 nucleotides are TGCGCCAGCAGCCACGGGACAACGAACACCGGGGAGCTGTTTTTT. Its protein product is CASSHGTTNTGELFF.

This clonotype is medium-sized (0.01 to 0.1%) in the sample. The rearrangement joins TRBV5-1 to TRBJ2-3; D possibly corresponds to TRBD2 (5 bases). Germline-derived CDR1 and CDR2 are SGHRS and YFSETQ. With 1 base removed from V and 2 bases from J, the gap between germline ends came to 17 bases. The CDR3 totals 17 residues. Written as DNA, the CDR3 is TGCGCCAGCAGCTTGTTTGGGTCGGGGAGTACCACAGATACGCAGTATTTT. Translated, it gives CASSLFGSGSTTDTQYF.

This clonotype was detected many times. The chain has TRBV28 and TRBJ1-4; a possible D gene is TRBD1 (5 bases). The germline V gene encodes CDR1 MDHEN and CDR2 SYDVKM. The CDR3 contains 15 residues. The germline V and J ends were trimmed by 5 bases and 0 bases, with 10 bases remaining between them. The CDR3 sequence is CASSTQGTTNEKLFF. CDR3 in DNA: TGTGCCAGCAGTACCCAGGGAACAACTAATGAAAAACTGTTTTTT.

Many counts were recorded for this clonotype. This chain connects TRBV6-5 to TRBJ2-1; 9 bases agree with TRBD1. Trimming took 2 bases from V and 4 from J; bases not matched to a gene: 9. Germline V gives CDR1 MNHEY, CDR2 SVGAGI. CDR3 size: 17 residues. CDR3 residues: CASSYAIRDRVYNEQFF. In DNA, the CDR3 is TGTGCCAGCAGTTACGCAATCCGGGACAGGGTGTACAATGAGCAGTTCTTC.

The sample holds many counts of this clonotype. The chain employs TRBV10-3 and TRBJ1-3, with unresolved D. The V end was cut by 6 bases, the J end by 0 bases, with 6 bases between. Germline values: CDR1 ENHRY, CDR2 SYGVKD. The CDR3 contains 13 residues. CDR3 bases: TGTGCCATCAGGCCGCCCTCTGGAAACACCATATATTTT. This encodes CAIRPPSGNTIYF.

This clonotype occurred many times. The chain recombines TRBV7-9 with TRBJ1-2; 8 nucleotides match TRBD1. CDR1 and CDR2 from the germline V gene are SEHNR and FQNEAQ (reference sequence). J was trimmed by 12 bases and V by 4 bases; bases with no gene match: 4. The CDR3 runs to 11 residues. CDR3 nucleotide sequence: TGTGCCAGCAGCTCCGACAGGGGACACACCTTC. This sequence encodes CASSSDRGHTF.